This TCR beta chain appears in the sequencing data of a study of patients and donors after allogeneic stem cell transplantation. V shed 1 base and J 7 bases; nucleotides not matched to a gene: 12. The CDR3 runs 17 residues. From the RT-PCR reads, TCRdb called clonotypes with MiXCR, one entry per CDR3 protein. The sample consists of hundreds of thousands of distinct CDR3 sequences, 35% to 45% of them appearing once. This receptor was obtained from a human donor who was either an allogeneic HSCT recipient or a stem cell or donor lymphocyte infusion donor (not recorded which). It is not recorded whose cells these are; they may come from a transplant donor. Sequencing input: blood, either unsorted or a sorted T cell fraction (not recorded which). This rearrangement joins TRBV12-3 or TRBV12-4 to TRBJ2-3; 9 bases map to TRBD2. The CDR3, as DNA: TGTGCCAGCAGTTTAGAAGCTAGCGGGATAAACATGTATACGCAGTATTTT. Translating gives CASSLEASGINMYTQYF.